This T cell receptor (beta chain) derives from a study of T cells in Graves' hyperthyroidism and ophthalmopathy. Exclusion of patients followed from uncontrolled infection, other autoimmune disease, pregnancy or lactation. CDR1 and CDR2 (germline): LNHNV, YYDKDF (reference sequence). J gave up 3 bases and V 8 bases, and 7 bases lay outside the gene matches. The CDR3 is made up of 14 amino acids. Study-wide findings and caveats: Onset of ophthalmopathy came a median roughly 6.5 months after the model predicted it.

Template material for amplifying TCR beta CDR3 regions consisted of RNA transcripts. The study used the HTBI primer set for a first-round RT-PCR of the TCR CDR3. One entry per CDR3 protein results from TCRdb running MiXCR on the multiplex PCR reads. The repertoire holds about 570,000 distinct CDR3 sequences, with about half as singletons. This clonotype came up many times. Its antigen remains unidentified. The sequence came from an adult woman with Graves' disease, either hyperthyroidism or ophthalmopathy (not recorded which). The chain uses TRBV15 and TRBJ1-5; TRBD1 matches 7 bases. The material sequenced was peripheral blood or thyroid tissue (not recorded which). The CDR3 sequence: CATGPQGLNQPQHF. In nucleotides, the CDR3 is TGTGCCACCGGACCACAGGGGCTCAATCAGCCCCAGCATTTT.